This TCR beta chain was recovered during a study of T cells in Graves' hyperthyroidism and ophthalmopathy. Study conclusions and caveats: Within blood appeared most thyroid clonotypes that had expanded above 0.001. A median about 7 months before onset, the model predicted ophthalmopathy.

Exclusions: uncontrolled infection, other autoimmune disease, pregnancy, lactation. Diagnosing involved the use of clinical symptoms, serum thyroxine and TRAb, thyroid ultrasound and orbital computed tomography. This clonotype was recorded at least ten times. Its antigen is unidentified. CDR3 length: 15 residues. CDR1 LGHDT and CDR2 YNNKEL come from the germline V gene (reference sequence). Germline trimming cut 3 bases from V and 3 bases from J; bases unmatched to any gene: 7. Using RNA transcripts as the source, TCR beta CDR3 regions were amplified. HTBI primers drove first-round RT-PCR of the TCR CDR3. TCRdb processed the multiplex PCR reads anew with MiXCR; each CDR3 protein has one entry. The sample carries around 300,000 distinct CDR3 sequences, roughly an eighth recorded once.

Material for sequencing was blood. The clonotype originates from a woman aged 40 to 50 with Graves' ophthalmopathy. The rearrangement joins TRBV3-1 to TRBJ2-7; TRBD1 matches at 8 bases. The CDR3: CASSQTGESVYEQYF. CDR3 sequence (DNA): TGTGCCAGCAGCCAGACAGGGGAAAGCGTCTACGAGCAGTACTTC.